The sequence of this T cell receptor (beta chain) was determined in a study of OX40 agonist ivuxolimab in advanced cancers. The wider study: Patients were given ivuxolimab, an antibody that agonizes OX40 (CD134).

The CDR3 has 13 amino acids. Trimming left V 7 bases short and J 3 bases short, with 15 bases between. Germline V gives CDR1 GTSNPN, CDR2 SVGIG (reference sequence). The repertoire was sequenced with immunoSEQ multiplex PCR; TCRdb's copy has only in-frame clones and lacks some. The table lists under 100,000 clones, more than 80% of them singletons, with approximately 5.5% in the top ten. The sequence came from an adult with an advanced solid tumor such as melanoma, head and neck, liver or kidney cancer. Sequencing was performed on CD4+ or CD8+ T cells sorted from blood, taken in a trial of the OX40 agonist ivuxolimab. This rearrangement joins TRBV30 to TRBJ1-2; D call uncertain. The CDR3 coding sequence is TGTGCCTCCTTAGCCCCTCAGCACTATGGCTACACCTTC. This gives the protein CASLAPQHYGYTF.